This T cell receptor beta chain was captured by sequencing in a study of blood T cell repertoires in COVID-19. V was clipped by 3 bases and J by 4 bases; unmatched bases: 6. The germline gives CDR1 SGHVS, CDR2 FNYEAQ. The CDR3 runs 15 residues. Some clones are missing from TCRdb's copy, which holds only in-frame ones; the method was immunoSEQ multiplex PCR. Of some 150,000 clones in the sample, 88% were seen once. This receptor was taken from a woman in her sixties or seventies with acute or convalescent COVID-19. The sample comprised peripheral blood. V gene TRBV7-6 combines with J gene TRBJ2-7; 10 bases are shared with TRBD1. In nucleotides, the CDR3 is TGTGCCAGCAGCTTGCAGCCGGGACAGGGGTACGAGCAGTACTTC. The encoded protein is CASSLQPGQGYEQYF.